The 7 T cell receptor beta chains below come from one sample, sequenced in a study of blood T cell repertoires in COVID-19 (dated by TCRdb to about 2020). Library preparation employed the immunoSEQ multiplex PCR assay. Drawn from immuneACCESS, this table holds only the in-frame rearrangements with V and J called that TCRdb kept. Clones are partly lost; checked studies trace under half to an unresolved V gene and leave the rest unexplained. This sample has 100,000 to 150,000 clones in its table, and approximately 90% of those were observed once. About 1.9% of the sample belongs to the ten largest clones. The material sequenced was peripheral blood. The source of these receptors is a man aged 50 to 60 with COVID-19, enrolled during active disease.

The chain combines TRBV3-1 (or the pseudogene TRBV3-2) with TRBJ2-2; TRBD2 matches 11 bases. The CDR3 totals 15 residues. J was trimmed by 5 bases and V by 3 bases; bases with no gene match: 2. The germline V gene has CDR1 LGHDT and CDR2 YNNKEL (reference sequence). Written as DNA, the CDR3 is TGTGCCAGCAGCCAGATAGCGGGAGGGACCGGGGAGCTGTTTTTT. This codes for CASSQIAGGTGELFF.

The genes are TRBV7-9 and TRBJ1-2; D is undetermined. CDR1 SEHNR and CDR2 FQNEAQ come from the germline V gene (reference sequence). V lost 5 bases to trimming and J lost 8 bases, with 21 bases between them. There are 15 residues in the CDR3. The CDR3 DNA sequence: TGTGCCAGCAGCCCGGACCTTAGGAGGCCCAACGGCTACACCTTC. Its translation is CASSPDLRRPNGYTF.

This chain links TRBV14 with TRBJ1-4; tentative D call: TRBD1 (5 bases). Germline V gene lookup returns CDR1 SGHDN and CDR2 FVKESK. The CDR3 is 16 residues long. V was pared by 2 bases and J by 8 bases, with 18 bases between. The CDR3 region has the DNA TGTGCCAGCAGCCAATCCCCCGGGGGGTCAGAAGAAAAACTGTTTTTT. Its protein is CASSQSPGGSEEKLFF.

This sequence joins TRBV6-1 and TRBJ2-1; perhaps TRBD2 as D (6 bases). There are 16 residues in the CDR3. The ends were cut back, 3 bases at V and 6 bases at J, with 18 bases in the middle. CDR1 MNHNS and CDR2 SASEGT come from the germline V gene. The CDR3, as DNA: TGTGCCAGCAGTGAGAGACTATTCGGGAGTTTCAATGAGCAGTTCTTC. This codes for CASSERLFGSFNEQFF.

The sample holds a few counts of this clone. The rearrangement uses TRBV6-5 and TRBJ1-5; TRBD1 matches at 12 bases. V lost 6 bases to trimming and J lost 3 bases; unmatched junction nucleotides: 3. Germline-derived CDR1 and CDR2 are MNHEY and SVGAGI. CDR3 length equals 15 residues. The CDR3 DNA reads as TGTGCCAGCAGATCGGGACAGGGGGCCAATCAGCCCCAGCATTTT. This sequence encodes CASRSGQGANQPQHF.

The rearrangement links TRBV5-4 to TRBJ2-5, with D unresolved. V was clipped by 4 bases and J by 1 base, with 5 bases between them. CDR1 and CDR2 (germline): SGHNT, YYREEE (reference sequence). This CDR3 region has 12 residues. The CDR3 nucleotides are TGTGCCAGCAGCCGTGTCCAAGAGACCCAGTACTTC. Translating gives CASSRVQETQYF.

This clone appeared once. CDR3 sequence reads: CASSKSTSSEQFF. The DNA for the CDR3 is TGTGCCAGCAGCAAATCAACTAGCAGCGAGCAGTTCTTC. The chain is built from TRBV21-1 and TRBJ2-1; TRBD2 is taken as the D call from the table, unchecked against the DNA. TRBV21-1 is given as a pseudogene. The CDR3 length is 13 residues.